A single sample gave rise to the 16 T cell receptor beta chains below, sequenced in a study of CD8 T cells in ankylosing spondylitis (dated by TCRdb to 2017 to 2019). Their antigens are not known. General study outcomes and caveats: Blood from ankylosing spondylitis patients appeared to be characterized by a TCR beta motif composed of under ten highly homologous amino acid variants.

The library was obtained by 5' RACE. The data were produced on an Illumina HiSeq 2500. The raw public reads went through TCRdb reprocessing: fastp at Q25, MiXCR clone calling, in-frame beta chains kept. One record per CDR3 amino acid sequence lists the most common genes and DNA. Counted in this sample were around 490,000 distinct CDR3 sequences; 5.3% of them appeared once. Jointly, the top ten make up under 4.5% of the sample. The sequenced sample was blood, either unsorted or a sorted T cell fraction (not recorded which). The receptors were gathered from a male donor with ankylosing spondylitis.

This clonotype was picked up many times. The CDR3 loop reads CASSWDRSYEQYF. CDR3 DNA sequence: TGCGCCAGCAGCTGGGACAGATCCTACGAGCAGTACTTC. This rearrangement joins TRBV5-1 to TRBJ2-7; 7 bases align to TRBD1. The length of the CDR3 is 13 residues. J lost 1 base, V lost 3 bases, and 1 base had no gene match. The germline CDR1 and CDR2 sequences are SGHRS and YFSETQ.

This clonotype was recorded many times. This rearrangement joins TRBV5-1 to TRBJ1-1, with D unclear. The CDR3 contains 14 residues. Germline CDR1 SGHRS, CDR2 YFSETQ. V gave up 9 bases and J gave up 0 bases, with 15 bases separating them. CDR3 residues: CATRAGNMNTEAFF. The CDR3, as DNA: TGCGCCACCCGAGCAGGAAACATGAACACTGAAGCTTTCTTT.

This clonotype was seen repeatedly, ten times or more. V gene TRBV14 combines with J gene TRBJ2-3, with 7 positions matching TRBD1. V shed 5 bases, J shed 2 bases, and the junction held 4 bases outside the gene matches. Germline CDR1 is SGHDN and CDR2 is FVKESK. The CDR3 is 14 amino acids. The CDR3 DNA reads as TGTGCCAGCAGCGCGACAGGGTCCACAGATACGCAGTATTTT. Its translation: CASSATGSTDTQYF. The whole variable domain, filled in from reference TRBV14 and TRBJ2-3, reads EAGVTQFPSHSVIEKGQTVTLRCDPISGHDNLYWYRRVMGKEIKFLLHFVKESKQDESGMPNNRFLAERTGGTYSTLKVQPAELEDSGVYFCASSATGSTDTQYFGPGTRLTVL.

Of note for this clonotype: One end of the junction fails to match germline, which may point to a read error. This chain uses TRBV7-6 with TRBJ1-6; D not certain. CDR1 is SGHVS, CDR2 FNYEAQ, per germline. CDR3 length: 13 residues. CDR3 sequence (DNA): TGTGCCAGAAGCTTAGCTCGGAGTTCACCCCTCCACTTT. This gives the protein CARSLARSSPLHF.

This clonotype was observed many times. The chain has TRBV29-1 and TRBJ2-5, with D possibly being TRBD1 (6 bases). V was clipped by 5 bases and J by 5 bases, with 12 bases between them. The CDR3 contains 12 residues. The germline V gene encodes CDR1 SQVTM and CDR2 ANQGSEA. The CDR3 is CSVPDRSETQYF. In nucleotides, the CDR3 is TGCAGCGTTCCCGACAGGTCGGAGACCCAGTACTTC.

The gene calls are TRBV7-2 and TRBJ2-6; D call uncertain. The CDR3 is made up of 14 amino acids. The V and J ends lost 3 bases and 2 bases respectively, with 5 bases between them. Germline V gene sequence: CDR1 SGHTA, CDR2 FQGNSA. CDR3 amino acids: CASSFSPGANVLTF. Written as DNA, the CDR3 is TGTGCCAGCAGCTTTAGCCCTGGGGCCAACGTCCTGACTTTC.

This clonotype was seen many times. The chain is built from TRBV7-9 and TRBJ2-5, with D possibly being TRBD1 (6 bases). This CDR3 contains 15 residues. Trimming took off 5 bases at V and 2 bases at J, with 15 bases between the two ends. The germline gives CDR1 SEHNR, CDR2 FQNEAQ (reference sequence). CDR3 sequence: CASSPGDRAQETQYF. The CDR3 DNA reads TGTGCCAGCAGCCCAGGGGACCGGGCACAAGAGACCCAGTACTTC.

This clonotype was counted at least ten times. The V gene is TRBV5-1, the J gene TRBJ2-2, with 13 nucleotides matching TRBD2. CDR3 length: 16 residues. Germline CDR1 and CDR2: SGHRS and YFSETQ. The junction had 5 bases not matched to a gene; V was cut back by 4 bases and J by 5 bases. The DNA of the CDR3 is TGCGCCAGCAGCCTTGGACTAGCGGGAGAAACCGGGGAGCTGTTTTTT. Translated, it gives CASSLGLAGETGELFF.

This clonotype occurred many times. The V and J genes are TRBV7-2 and TRBJ2-3; D may match TRBD1 or TRBD2 (5 bases each). Looked up from germline, CDR1 is SGHTA and CDR2 is FQGNSA. V lost 6 bases and J 0 bases, leaving 10 bases between the germline ends. The CDR3 loop spans 14 amino acids. The DNA of the CDR3 is TGTGCCAGCAGAAGGGACCGTAGCACAGATACGCAGTATTTT. This codes for CASRRDRSTDTQYF.

This clonotype was picked up many times. The chain couples TRBV20-1 to TRBJ1-2; tentative D call: TRBD1 (6 bases). V was cut by 6 bases and J by 0 bases, with 8 bases left in between. The germline gives CDR1 DFQATT, CDR2 SNEGSKA (reference sequence). The CDR3 consists of 12 residues. For the CDR3, the DNA is TGCAGTGCCAGGACAGCTAACTATGGCTACACCTTC. Amino acids: CSARTANYGYTF.

This clonotype has just one count. This clone may be a read error of a much larger clone one base away. The J gene is TRBJ1-5, the V gene TRBV4-2; weak D call: TRBD1 (5 bases). The CDR3 spans 16 residues. Between the trimmed V and J ends, which lost 0 bases and 6 bases, there was a span of 15 bases. CDR1 is LGHNA, CDR2 YNFKEQ, per germline. In DNA form, the CDR3 reads TGTGCCAGCAGCCAAGATAGGGCTCGGGGGGGTCAGCCCCAGCATTTT. Translating it yields CASSQDRARGGQPQHF.

There are many counts of this clonotype. The CDR3 DNA is TGCGCCAGCAGCTTGGGGACAGGGAATACGCAGTATTTT. It is translated as CASSLGTGNTQYF. The V and J genes are TRBV5-1 and TRBJ2-3; 8 nucleotides line up with TRBD1. V shed 0 bases and J 7 bases; nucleotides not matched to a gene: 1. This CDR3 comprises 13 residues. In germline, CDR1 is SGHRS, CDR2 YFSETQ.

This clonotype has a count of ten or more. The chain joins TRBV27 to TRBJ1-5; perhaps TRBD1 as D (5 bases). The CDR3 is made up of 15 amino acids. V lost 3 bases and J lost 3, with 12 bases in between. Germline loops: CDR1 MNHEY, CDR2 SMNVEV (reference sequence). CDR3 region: CASSLGQGANQPQHF. The CDR3 region has the DNA TGTGCCAGCAGTTTGGGGCAGGGTGCCAATCAGCCCCAGCATTTT.

A few counts support this clonotype. The V call is TRBV11-2, the J call TRBJ1-1, with a tentative D call TRBD1 (6 bases). Germline lookup yields CDR1 SGHAT and CDR2 FQNNGV. V lost 2 bases to trimming and J lost 0 bases, with 16 bases between them. CDR3 size: 17 residues. In nucleotides, the CDR3 is TGTGCCAGCAGCTTACGGTCAGGGGATCCCATGAACACTGAAGCTTTCTTT. Amino acids: CASSLRSGDPMNTEAFF.

In this sample, this clonotype turned up many times. This rearrangement joins TRBV9 to TRBJ1-2; D is uncertain. This CDR3 comprises 15 residues. V was pared by 4 bases and J by 4 bases, with 17 bases between. Germline V CDR1 and CDR2: SGDLS, YYNGEE. The CDR3 spells CASSPVGQNSYGYTF. The CDR3 coding sequence is TGTGCCAGCAGCCCAGTGGGCCAAAACAGCTATGGCTACACCTTC.

About this clonotype: A read error may be the cause here, since a much bigger clone is one base away. The chain is built from TRBV7-8 and TRBJ2-3; 7 bases line up with TRBD2. Germline CDR1 is SGHVS and CDR2 is FQNEAQ. CDR3 length equals 15 residues. The V segment lost 4 bases and the J segment 6 bases; nucleotides outside the gene matches: 10. Here the CDR3 DNA reads TGTGCCAGCAGCTCTGGAGGGGACTACAAGGATACGCAGTATTTT. Protein: CASSSGGDYKDTQYF.